The clone carrying this TCR beta chain showed up many times. Its antigen is not known. The source material, RNA transcripts, was used to amplify TCR beta CDR3 regions. Using the HTBI primer set, a first-round RT-PCR was run on the TCR CDR3. A single record per CDR3 protein comes from TCRdb applying MiXCR to the multiplex PCR reads. The table records about 380,000 distinct CDR3 sequences, approximately 13% of them present only once. This entry is derived from a study of T cells in Graves' hyperthyroidism and ophthalmopathy. Study observations and caveats: Ophthalmopathy, which appeared later, was predicted by the model a median roughly 6.4 months before onset.

Germline CDR1 reads SEHNR; CDR2 reads FQNEAQ (reference sequence). The CDR3 has 12 residues. Trimming pared 3 bases from V and 6 bases from J, leaving 9 bases between. This rearrangement joins TRBV7-9 to TRBJ2-7; D could derive from TRBD1 or TRBD2 (5 bases each). This TCR was recovered from a man younger than 40 with Graves' hyperthyroidism that later progressed to Graves' ophthalmopathy. Sequences were obtained from blood. The CDR3 DNA reads TGTGCCAGCAGCTTGGGGACCGCCGAGCAGTACTTC. It is translated as CASSLGTAEQYF.